This section outlines one T cell receptor beta chain sequence together with its context. The target antigen is unknown. This sample is part of a study of T-cell memory formation after mild COVID-19. Study information: Clusters were largely donor specific.

General study results and limits: Whether day 37 second-wave clones are SARS-CoV-2-specific was not confirmed. Prior to infection, memory already included some responding clones, suggesting cross-reactive memory joined.

5'RACE with constant-segment primers yielded barcoded, UMI-tagged TCR alpha and TCR beta cDNA libraries. TCRdb re-analysed the 5' RACE reads in MiXCR, keeping a single row per CDR3 protein. The profile shows about 400,000 distinct CDR3 sequences, roughly 18% of them singletons. Germline V gene data show CDR1 as SGHNT and CDR2 as YYREEE (reference sequence). Trimming left V 2 bases short and J 3 bases short, with 9 bases between. The CDR3 has 14 residues. This receptor was identified in a man between 18 and 35 years old who had mild COVID-19 (a few samples of this study predate the infection). Cell type and time point are not known. V usage is TRBV5-4 and J usage is TRBJ1-3, with a possible D match to TRBD1 (5 bases). The sequencing sample was made of PBMCs or a T cell subset sorted from them (not recorded which). The CDR3 loop is CASSFQGNGNTIYF. For the CDR3, the DNA is TGTGCCAGCAGCTTCCAGGGTAATGGAAACACCATATATTTT.